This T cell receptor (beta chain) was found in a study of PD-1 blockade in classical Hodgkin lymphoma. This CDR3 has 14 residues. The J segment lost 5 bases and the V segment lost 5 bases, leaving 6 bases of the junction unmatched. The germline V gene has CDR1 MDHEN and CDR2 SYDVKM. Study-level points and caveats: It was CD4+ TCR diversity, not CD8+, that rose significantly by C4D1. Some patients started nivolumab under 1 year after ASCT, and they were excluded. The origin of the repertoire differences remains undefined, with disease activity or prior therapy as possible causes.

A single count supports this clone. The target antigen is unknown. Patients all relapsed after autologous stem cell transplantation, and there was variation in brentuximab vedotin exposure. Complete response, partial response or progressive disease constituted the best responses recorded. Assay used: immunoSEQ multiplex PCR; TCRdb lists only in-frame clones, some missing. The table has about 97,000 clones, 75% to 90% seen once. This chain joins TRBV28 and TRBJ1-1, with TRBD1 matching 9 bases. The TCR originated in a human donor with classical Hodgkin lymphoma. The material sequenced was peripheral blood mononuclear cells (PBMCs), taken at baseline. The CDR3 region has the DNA TGTGCCAGCAGTAAAACAGGGGGCTTTACTGAAGCTTTCTTT. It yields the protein CASSKTGGFTEAFF.